The present T cell receptor beta chain was sequenced within a study of response to subunit inactivated influenza vaccine. Study-level findings and limits: The authors suggested that every seasonal influenza vaccination recruits few new T cells.

This clonotype has just a few counts. The antigen is unknown. TCRdb reprocessed the RT-PCR reads with MiXCR, giving one entry per CDR3 protein. Found here are roughly 160,000 distinct CDR3 sequences, 9.5% to 12% of them singletons; the top ten hold about a third. The CDR3 consists of 15 residues. Trimming at V came to 3 bases and at J to 1 base, leaving 0 bases not matched to a gene. Germline V gene data show CDR1 as SGHDN and CDR2 as FVKESK. The chain couples TRBV14 to TRBJ1-6; 7 bases agree with TRBD1. The TCR sequence derives from a man aged 45 to 75 who received an inactivated influenza vaccine. Sequences were derived from CD8+ T cells sorted from PBMCs, sampled around 2 years after vaccination. The CDR3 DNA is TGTGCCAGCAGCCAGGGACAGTCCTATAATTCACCCCTCCACTTT. Translating it yields CASSQGQSYNSPLHF.